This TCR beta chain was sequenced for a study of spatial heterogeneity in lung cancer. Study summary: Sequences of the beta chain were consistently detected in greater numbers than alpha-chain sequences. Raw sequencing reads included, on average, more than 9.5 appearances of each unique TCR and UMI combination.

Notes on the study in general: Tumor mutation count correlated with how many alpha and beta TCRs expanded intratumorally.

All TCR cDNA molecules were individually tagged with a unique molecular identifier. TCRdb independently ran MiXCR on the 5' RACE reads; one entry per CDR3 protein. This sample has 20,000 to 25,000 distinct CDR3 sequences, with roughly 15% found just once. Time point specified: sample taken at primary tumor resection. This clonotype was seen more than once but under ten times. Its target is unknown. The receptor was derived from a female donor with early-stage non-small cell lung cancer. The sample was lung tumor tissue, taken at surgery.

In DNA, the CDR3 is TGTGCCAGCAGCTTGGAAACCGGGACAGGGTACTCCTACGAGCAGTACTTC. Translated: CASSLETGTGYSYEQYF. The chain combines TRBV5-5 with TRBJ2-7, with TRBD1 matching 9 bases. In germline, CDR1 is SGHKS, CDR2 YYEKEE (reference sequence). This CDR3 spans 17 amino acids. V lost 0 bases to trimming and J lost 0 bases; unmatched junction nucleotides: 7.